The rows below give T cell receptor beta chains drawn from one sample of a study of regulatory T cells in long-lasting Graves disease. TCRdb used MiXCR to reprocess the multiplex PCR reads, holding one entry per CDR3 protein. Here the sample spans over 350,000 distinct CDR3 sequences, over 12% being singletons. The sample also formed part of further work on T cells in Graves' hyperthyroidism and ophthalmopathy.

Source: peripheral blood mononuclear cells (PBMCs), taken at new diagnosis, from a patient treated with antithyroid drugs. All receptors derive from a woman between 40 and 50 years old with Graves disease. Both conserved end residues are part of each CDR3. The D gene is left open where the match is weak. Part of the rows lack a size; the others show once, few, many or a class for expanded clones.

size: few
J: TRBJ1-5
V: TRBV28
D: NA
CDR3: CASSLVRRPQHF
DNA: TGTGCCAGCAGTTTAGTTCGGAGGCCCCAGCATTTT

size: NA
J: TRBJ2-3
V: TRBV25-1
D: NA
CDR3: CASSLPLIHTDTQYF
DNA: TGTGCCAGCAGCCTCCCCCTCATCCACACAGATACGCAGTATTTT

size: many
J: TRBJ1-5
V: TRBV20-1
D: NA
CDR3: CSAEVKGDQPQHF
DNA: TGCAGTGCGGAAGTGAAGGGGGATCAGCCCCAGCATTTT

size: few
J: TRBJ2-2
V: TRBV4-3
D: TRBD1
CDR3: CASSQTQGAKDGELFF
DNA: TGCGCCAGCAGCCAAACACAGGGGGCAAAGGACGGGGAGCTGTTTTTT

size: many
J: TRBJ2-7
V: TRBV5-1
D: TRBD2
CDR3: CASSLVTSGDEQYF
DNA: TGCGCCAGCAGCTTGGTGACTAGCGGGGACGAGCAGTACTTC

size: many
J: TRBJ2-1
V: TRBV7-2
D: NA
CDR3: CASSFRGLNDNEQFF
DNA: TGTGCCAGCAGCTTCCGGGGCCTTAACGACAATGAGCAGTTCTTC

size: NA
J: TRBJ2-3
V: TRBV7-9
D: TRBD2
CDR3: CASSTERETQYF
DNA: TGTGCCAGCAGTACCGAGCGGGAGACGCAGTATTTT

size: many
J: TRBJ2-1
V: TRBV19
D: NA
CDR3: CASRPGLLRNEQFF
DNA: TGTGCCAGTAGACCGGGACTCCTAAGGAATGAGCAGTTCTTC

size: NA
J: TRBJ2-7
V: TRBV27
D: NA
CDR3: CASSFGQGNEQYF
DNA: TGTGCCAGCAGTTTTGGGCAGGGCAACGAGCAGTACTTC

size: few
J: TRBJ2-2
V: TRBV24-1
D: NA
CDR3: CATSPGQGASSALAGGTGELFF
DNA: TGTGCCACCTCCCCCGGACAGGGGGCTTCAAGTGCGCTAGCGGGAGGCACCGGGGAGCTGTTTTTT

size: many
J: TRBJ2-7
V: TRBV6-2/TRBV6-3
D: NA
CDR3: CASSYSGTPPSYEQYF
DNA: TGTGCCAGCAGTTACTCGGGGACTCCCCCATCCTACGAGCAGTACTTC

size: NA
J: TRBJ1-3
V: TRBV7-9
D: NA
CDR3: CASTNGGAGNTIYF
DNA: TGTGCCAGCACCAACGGCGGGGCTGGAAACACCATATATTTT

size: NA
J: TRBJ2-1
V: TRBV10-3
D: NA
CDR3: CAISTGSPYNEQFF
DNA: TGTGCCATCAGTACAGGGAGTCCCTACAATGAGCAGTTCTTC

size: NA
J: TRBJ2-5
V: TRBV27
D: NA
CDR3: CASRPTGLAKETQYF
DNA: TGTGCCAGCAGACCGACGGGACTCGCAAAAGAGACCCAGTACTTC

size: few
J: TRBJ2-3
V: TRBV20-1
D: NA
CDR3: CSAADTTGRTDTQYF
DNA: TGCAGTGCCGCGGACACTACTGGCCGCACAGATACGCAGTATTTT

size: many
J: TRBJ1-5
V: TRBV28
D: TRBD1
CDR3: CASSLAGRGDNQPQHF
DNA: TGTGCCAGCAGTTTAGCGGGCAGGGGGGACAATCAGCCCCAGCATTTT

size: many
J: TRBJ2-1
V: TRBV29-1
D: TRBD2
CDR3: CSVTGTSGQGGYNEQFF
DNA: TGCAGCGTAACCGGGACTAGCGGGCAAGGAGGCTACAATGAGCAGTTCTTC

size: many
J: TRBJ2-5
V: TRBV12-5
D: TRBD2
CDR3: CASASREGINQETQYF
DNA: TGTGCTAGTGCGTCAAGGGAGGGTATCAACCAAGAGACCCAGTACTTC

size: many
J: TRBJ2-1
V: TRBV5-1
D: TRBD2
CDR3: CASSGGLADNEQFF
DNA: TGCGCCAGCAGCGGGGGACTAGCGGACAATGAGCAGTTCTTC

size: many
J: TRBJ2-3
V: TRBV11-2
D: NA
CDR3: CASSLVYDISTDTQYF
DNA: TGTGCCAGCAGCTTAGTATATGACATTTCCACAGATACGCAGTATTTT

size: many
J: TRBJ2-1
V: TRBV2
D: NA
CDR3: CASVGAYNEQFF
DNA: TGTGCCAGCGTTGGCGCCTACAATGAGCAGTTCTTC

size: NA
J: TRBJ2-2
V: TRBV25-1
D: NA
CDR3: CASSELGAGELFF
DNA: TGTGCCAGCAGTGAACTAGGGGCAGGGGAGCTGTTTTTT

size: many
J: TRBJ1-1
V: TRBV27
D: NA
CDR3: CASSFFGGTEAFF
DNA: TGTGCCAGCAGTTTTTTTGGAGGCACTGAAGCTTTCTTT

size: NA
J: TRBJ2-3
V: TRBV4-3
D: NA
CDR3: CASSQGSGGTDTQYF
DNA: TGCGCCAGCAGCCAAGGGTCAGGGGGCACAGATACGCAGTATTTT

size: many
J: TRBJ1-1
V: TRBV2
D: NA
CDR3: CASRAGYTEAFF
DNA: TGTGCCAGCAGAGCAGGGTATACTGAAGCTTTCTTT

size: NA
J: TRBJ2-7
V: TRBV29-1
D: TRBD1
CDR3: CSVVSGTGGTFYEQYF
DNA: TGCAGCGTTGTTAGCGGGACAGGGGGTACCTTCTACGAGCAGTACTTC

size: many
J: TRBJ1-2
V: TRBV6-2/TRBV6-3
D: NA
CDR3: CASSYKGGDRYTF
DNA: TGTGCCAGCAGTTACAAGGGGGGGGATCGCTACACCTTC

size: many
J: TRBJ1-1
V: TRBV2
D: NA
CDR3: CASLLGGTEAFF
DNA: TGTGCCAGCCTTTTGGGGGGGACTGAAGCTTTCTTT

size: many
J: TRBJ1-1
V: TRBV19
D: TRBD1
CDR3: CASSWTGLGTEAFF
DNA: TGTGCCAGTAGTTGGACAGGGCTGGGGACTGAAGCTTTCTTT

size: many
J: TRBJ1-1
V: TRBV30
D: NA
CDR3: CAWSVMGSGGTEAFF
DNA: TGTGCCTGGAGTGTCATGGGCAGTGGGGGCACTGAAGCTTTCTTT

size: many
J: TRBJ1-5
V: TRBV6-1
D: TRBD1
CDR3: CASRKDRGPQPQHF
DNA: TGTGCCAGCAGGAAAGACAGGGGTCCTCAGCCCCAGCATTTT

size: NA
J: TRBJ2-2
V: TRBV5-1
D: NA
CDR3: CASKRRSSNTGELFF
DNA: TGTGCCAGCAAAAGGCGTTCTTCAAACACCGGGGAGCTGTTTTTT

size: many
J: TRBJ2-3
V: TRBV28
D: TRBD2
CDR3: CASSPPIGAGEMDTQYF
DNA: TGTGCCAGCAGTCCCCCCATCGGAGCGGGAGAGATGGATACGCAGTATTTT

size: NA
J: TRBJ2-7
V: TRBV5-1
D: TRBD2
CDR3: CASSLASTSGSYEQYF
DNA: TGCGCCAGCAGCTTGGCCTCGACTAGCGGGAGTTACGAGCAGTACTTC

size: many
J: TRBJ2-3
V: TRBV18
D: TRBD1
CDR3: CASSPPNRGQPSTDTQYF
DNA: TGTGCCAGCTCACCACCGAACAGGGGGCAACCTAGCACAGATACGCAGTATTTT

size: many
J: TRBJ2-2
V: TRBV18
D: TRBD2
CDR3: CASSPPVLAGNTGELFF
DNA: TGTGCCAGCTCACCACCCGTACTAGCGGGGAACACCGGGGAGCTGTTTTTT

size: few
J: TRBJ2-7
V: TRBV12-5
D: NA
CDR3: CASALPPIYEQYF
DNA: TGTGCTAGTGCCCTGCCCCCAATCTACGAGCAGTACTTC